The entry that follows covers one TCR beta chain sequence. The specificity of this receptor is unknown. Per-nucleotide qualities are absent, and no much larger clonotype sits a single base away. The library was built by means of 5' RACE. Instrument on record: Illumina HiSeq 2000. A universal primer binding site was introduced by template switching, and a unique molecular identifier was present in the final cDNA, enabling accurate counting of TCR cDNA molecules. First-strand cDNA for TCR alpha and beta chains was synthesized from specific primers in the conserved constant-segment region. To control for contamination, every cDNA library carried two barcodes: a SMART-Mk sample barcode plus Illumina barcodes. TruSeq adapter sequences along with Illumina sample barcodes were introduced in two successive PCR steps. TCR alpha and beta cDNA libraries were sequenced on the Illumina HiSeq platform with custom primers. The study's own analysis went as follows. Raw reads were processed with MiGEC to extract unique molecular identifiers, and MiXCR was used to determine CDR3 positions. Recombination models were inferred per individual with the repgenHMM and IGoR tools using an EM algorithm. Shared clonotypes were analyzed with the tcR package in R, and sharing was normalized by the product of cloneset sizes. Out-of-frame nonproductive sequences were analyzed to study raw recombination free of thymic and clonal selection effects. TCRdb ran its own pipeline on the public reads, namely fastp trimming at Q25 and MiXCR clone calling, and kept in-frame beta chains. Identical CDR3 proteins give one entry, which carries the most common genes and DNA. TCRdb assigned the V and J calls; the authors' analysis was not used. The sample includes roughly 250,000 distinct CDR3 sequences, with around 15% observed a single time. Of the sample, 8.8% falls within the top ten clones.

Trimming takes 0 bases from V and 0 bases from J, and the germline ends sit 6 bases apart. There are 14 amino acids in the CDR3, from cysteine to phenylalanine inclusive. The kept DNA is CDR3 alone, 42 bases in frame from the first base. From a lookup of the germline V gene, CDR1 and CDR2 are SGDLS and YYNGEE. The source of the sample is a study of identical twins (dated by TCRdb to the mid-2010s). Context from the whole study: To test whether fetal clonotypes persist, the study used deep sequencing on TCR alpha and beta repertoires from monozygotic twins, unrelated adults of various ages, and cord blood. To rule out contamination, the twin experiments were replicated at different times with different library preparation protocols. Points the paper makes about the study in general: Abundant cord blood beta clonotypes had fewer insertions, young adult naive repertoires showed a similar but weaker trend, and memory repertoires showed no such trend. Conclusions relied on cross-sectional statistical analysis, since the same donors could not be followed over many years. Excess twin sharing in beta out-of-frame sequences was weaker because fewer shared sequences lowered the signal-to-noise ratio. Compared with coincidental sharing between unrelated individuals, out-of-frame TCR alpha sequences shared between twins showed an excess of sequences with low generation probability. Invariant T cells such as MAIT and iNKT could partly confound zero-insertion analyses, though diverse VJ usage argued against this for most clonotypes. In monozygotic twins, out-of-frame TCR alpha sharing was systematically underestimated by recombination models, although the models agreed with sharing between unrelated individuals.

Every donor in the study was a healthy Caucasian. Using Miltenyi CD45RO+ enrichment and human naive T-cell isolation kits, memory (CD45RO+) and naive T cells were isolated from PBMC. The specimen sequenced was memory (CD45RO+) T cells sorted from blood. The cell subset or site label for this specimen denotes: CD45RO+ enriched T cells. This sequence originates from a woman between 18 and 29 years old in good health. The chain links TRBV9 with TRBJ1-2; no D segment can be confidently identified. The nucleotide sequence is given as TGTGCCAGCAGCGTAGGAGGAGCTAACTATGGCTACACCTTC. It codes for CASSVGGANYGYTF.